The text below deals with one T cell receptor (beta chain). This sample was included in a study of T cells expressing NK-cell markers. Production of TCR beta cDNA relied on 5'RACE template switching with UMIs. TCRdb reprocessed the 5' RACE reads and keeps a single row for each CDR3 protein, giving no DNA. The sample totals 300,000 or so distinct CDR3 sequences. The sequence derives from a woman aged 18 to 75 in good health. Sequencing used blood T cells: a sorted CD56 or NKG2C T cell subset, CD4+ or CD8+ T cells, or bulk PBMC T cells (not recorded which).

The CDR3 sequence is CASSVDVGTPSFDEQFF. The V and J genes are TRBV9 and TRBJ2-1; TCRdb selects TRBD2, and the lack of DNA leaves this call unchecked. The CDR3 covers 17 residues. From germline, CDR1 is SGDLS and CDR2 YYNGEE.